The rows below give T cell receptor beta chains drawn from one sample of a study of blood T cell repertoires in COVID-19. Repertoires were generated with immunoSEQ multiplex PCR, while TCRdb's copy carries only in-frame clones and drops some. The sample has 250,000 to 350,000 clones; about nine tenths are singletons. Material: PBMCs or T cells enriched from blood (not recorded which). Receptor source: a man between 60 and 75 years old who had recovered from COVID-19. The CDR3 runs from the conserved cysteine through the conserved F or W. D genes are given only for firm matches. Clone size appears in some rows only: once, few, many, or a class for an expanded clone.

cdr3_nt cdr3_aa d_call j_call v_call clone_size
TGTGCCAGCAGTAATACAGGATACAATGAGCAGTTCTTC CASSNTGYNEQFF . TRBJ2-1 TRBV7-9 .
TGTGCCAGTAGATGGACAGTTAATCAGCCCCAGCATTTT CASRWTVNQPQHF . TRBJ1-5 TRBV19 .
TGCGCCAGCAGCTTGGGTGCAGGGGACGGGTATGGCTACACCTTC CASSLGAGDGYGYTF . TRBJ1-2 TRBV5-1 .
TGTGCCAGCAGCTTAGATCCCACAGGGGGCAATGAAGCTTTCTTT CASSLDPTGGNEAFF TRBD1 TRBJ1-1 TRBV11-2 .
TGTGCCAGCAGTAGCAACAGGGGGCAGGGGGAGACCCAGTACTTC CASSSNRGQGETQYF TRBD1 TRBJ2-5 TRBV7-9 .
TGCGCCAGCAGCCAAGAGCCAGGGGGCCTCTATGGCTACACCTTC CASSQEPGGLYGYTF TRBD1 TRBJ1-2 TRBV4-1 .
TGTGCCAGCAGCTTAGCGTTCGGACAGGGTGCTAATGAAAAACTGTTTTTT CASSLAFGQGANEKLFF TRBD1 TRBJ1-4 TRBV7-9 .
TGTGCCAGCAGCGCGACTAGCAACACCGGGGAGCTGTTTTTT CASSATSNTGELFF TRBD2 TRBJ2-2 TRBV7-9 .
TGTGCCAGCAGCGTAAGAGCGGGAGCTTATGAGCAGTTCTTC CASSVRAGAYEQFF TRBD2 TRBJ2-1 TRBV9 .
TGCGCCAGCAGCCCGGGCAGGCGGGAGCTGAACACTGAAGCTTTCTTT CASSPGRRELNTEAFF . TRBJ1-1 TRBV4-1 .
TGTGCCAGCAGTTTATATGGCGGGGGGGCGGAGCAGTACTTC CASSLYGGGAEQYF TRBD2 TRBJ2-7 TRBV27 .
TGTGCCAGCAGCGCATACTTGGAGACCCAGTACTTC CASSAYLETQYF . TRBJ2-5 TRBV7-6 .
TGTGCCAGCAGCTTGGACAGCAACTATGGCTACACCTTC CASSLDSNYGYTF . TRBJ1-2 TRBV7-9 once
TGTGCCAGCAGCCATTACGGGACACCTAATAACTCACCCCTCCACTTT CASSHYGTPNNSPLHF . TRBJ1-6 TRBV14 .
TGTGCCAGCAGCTTGTCGAGCGGGAGATATTCCTCCTACGAGCAGTACTTC CASSLSSGRYSSYEQYF TRBD2 TRBJ2-7 TRBV7-2 .
TGTGCCAGCGCCCTCAGGGCCTCTGGAAACACCATATATTTT CASALRASGNTIYF . TRBJ1-3 TRBV27 few
TGTGCCAGCAGCCGCTGGGGACTAGCGAGCACCGGGGAGCTGTTTTTT CASSRWGLASTGELFF TRBD2 TRBJ2-2 TRBV7-2 .
TGTGCCAGCAGTTACTTAGGGGTCCGGCAGCCCCAGCATTTT CASSYLGVRQPQHF . TRBJ1-5 TRBV6-5 .
TGTGCCAGCAGCTTCCGGACAGGTTACACTGAAGCTTTCTTT CASSFRTGYTEAFF TRBD1 TRBJ1-1 TRBV7-2 .
TGTGCCAGCAGCGAGACAGCGGGAGAGTATGGTAATGAGCAGTTCTTC CASSETAGEYGNEQFF TRBD2 TRBJ2-1 TRBV11-1 few
TGTGCCTGGAGGGGCAGGGGCTGGGACACTGAAGCTTTCTTT CAWRGRGWDTEAFF . TRBJ1-1 TRBV30 .
TGCGCCAGCAGTGAGGGACAGGGAGCCACCTACGAGCAGTACTTC CASSEGQGATYEQYF TRBD1 TRBJ2-7 TRBV10-2 .
TGTGCTAGTGCCAAAGCGGGACCAACAAGGCATGAGCAGTTCTTC CASAKAGPTRHEQFF TRBD2 TRBJ2-1 TRBV12-5 .
TGTGCCAGCAGCTTAAGGGACAGGGACTCACCCCTCCACTTT CASSLRDRDSPLHF TRBD1 TRBJ1-6 TRBV7-8 .
TGTGCCAGCAGCTGGGGGACAGGGAACACCGGGGAGCTGTTTTTT CASSWGTGNTGELFF TRBD1 TRBJ2-2 TRBV11-1 .
TGTGCCAGCAGCTCCCAAGGACAGGGTGGCGAGCAGTACTTC CASSSQGQGGEQYF TRBD1 TRBJ2-7 TRBV7-9 .
TGTGCCAGCAGTACAGGACAGATCCAGCCCCAGCATTTT CASSTGQIQPQHF . TRBJ1-5 TRBV12-3/TRBV12-4 once
TGTGCCATCATCGGAGGGTCCGACTATGGCTACACCTTC CAIIGGSDYGYTF . TRBJ1-2 TRBV10-3 .
TGTGCCAGCAGATACACACGACAGGGTAACTATGGCTACACCTTC CASRYTRQGNYGYTF TRBD1 TRBJ1-2 TRBV6-5 .
TGTGCCAGCAGTTTAATACGGGGCGGGAGAGGGTCCTACGAGCAGTACTTC CASSLIRGGRGSYEQYF TRBD2 TRBJ2-7 TRBV28 .
TGTGCCAGCAGCGAAACAGGGGGCCGCACTGAAGCTTTCTTT CASSETGGRTEAFF TRBD1 TRBJ1-1 TRBV3-1/TRBV3-2 .
TGCGCCAGCAGCCGCGGCAGGGGACAGGGAGGAAACACTGAAGCTTTCTTT CASSRGRGQGGNTEAFF TRBD1 TRBJ1-1 TRBV5-1 once
TGTGCCAGCTCACTGACCGACCTAGGAAACACCGGGGAGCTGTTTTTT CASSLTDLGNTGELFF . TRBJ2-2 TRBV18 .
TGTGCCAGCTCACCAAAACCCAGGGCGGTTGAAGCTTTCTTT CASSPKPRAVEAFF . TRBJ1-1 TRBV18 .
TGCGCCAGCAGCAAGCGGCAACAGGGAAGGGGCACTGAAGCTTTCTTT CASSKRQQGRGTEAFF . TRBJ1-1 TRBV5-1 .
TGTGCCATCAGTGGAGGGACAGGGACTAGTTCCTACAATGAGCAGTTCTTC CAISGGTGTSSYNEQFF . TRBJ2-1 TRBV10-3 .
TGTGCCAGCAGTTACTCAAGACTCATGAACACTGAAGCTTTCTTT CASSYSRLMNTEAFF . TRBJ1-1 TRBV6-5 .
TGTGCCAGCAGCCTGTCCGGGACAGGAGTCTTATCCTACGAGCAGTACTTC CASSLSGTGVLSYEQYF TRBD1 TRBJ2-7 TRBV4-2 .
TGTGCCAGCAGAACCGGGACAGCGAACACTGAAGCTTTCTTT CASRTGTANTEAFF TRBD1 TRBJ1-1 TRBV7-8 .
TGTGCCAGCAGCTTATTAGCGGGAGGGTCCACAGATACGCAGTATTTT CASSLLAGGSTDTQYF TRBD2 TRBJ2-3 TRBV7-6 .
TGTGCCAGCAGTGAAGGAGAAACGGGGGAAAAACTGTTTTTT CASSEGETGEKLFF . TRBJ1-4 TRBV2 .
TGTGCCAGCAGTTTAGCGCTGACTGAAGCTTTCTTT CASSLALTEAFF . TRBJ1-1 TRBV28 .
TGTGCCAGCAGTTACGCTAGCGGGATCCCTGGCGAGCAGTACTTC CASSYASGIPGEQYF TRBD2 TRBJ2-7 TRBV6-5 .
TGCGCCAGCAAACCGGGACAGGGACCAGCAAGTGTGCCCCAGCATTTT CASKPGQGPASVPQHF TRBD1 TRBJ1-5 TRBV10-2 .
TGCGCCAGCAGCCCCGGGACAGGGTCAAAAGAGCAGTTCTTC CASSPGTGSKEQFF TRBD1 TRBJ2-1 TRBV5-1 .
TGTGCCAGCAGCCAAAGTTCGGTGAGGGCTAGCAGCAATCAGCCCCAGCATTTT CASSQSSVRASSNQPQHF . TRBJ1-5 TRBV3-1/TRBV3-2 .